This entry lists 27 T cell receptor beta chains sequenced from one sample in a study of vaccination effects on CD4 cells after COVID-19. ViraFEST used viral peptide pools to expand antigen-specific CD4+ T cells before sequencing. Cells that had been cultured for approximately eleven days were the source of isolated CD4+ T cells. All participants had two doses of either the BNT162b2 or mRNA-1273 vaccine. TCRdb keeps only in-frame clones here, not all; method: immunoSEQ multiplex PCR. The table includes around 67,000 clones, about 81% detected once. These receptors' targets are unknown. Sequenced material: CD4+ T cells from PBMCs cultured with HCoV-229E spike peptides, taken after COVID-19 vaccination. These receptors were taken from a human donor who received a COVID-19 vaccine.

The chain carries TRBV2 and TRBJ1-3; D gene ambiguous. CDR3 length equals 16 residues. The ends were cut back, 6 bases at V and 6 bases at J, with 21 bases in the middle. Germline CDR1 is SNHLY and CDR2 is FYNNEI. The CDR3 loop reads CASSKSATPGANTIYF. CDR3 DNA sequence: TGTGCCAGCAGCAAATCAGCGACCCCGGGAGCAAACACCATATATTTT.

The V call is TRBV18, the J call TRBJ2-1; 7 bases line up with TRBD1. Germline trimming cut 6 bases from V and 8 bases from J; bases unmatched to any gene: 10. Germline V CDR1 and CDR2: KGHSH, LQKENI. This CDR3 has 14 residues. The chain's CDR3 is CASSVGQRPDEQFF. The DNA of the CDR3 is TGTGCCAGCTCGGTGGGACAGCGGCCGGATGAGCAGTTCTTC. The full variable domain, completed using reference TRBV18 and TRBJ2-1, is NAGVMQNPRHLVRRRGQEARLRCSPMKGHSHVYWYRQLPEEGLKFMVYLQKENIIDESGMPKERFSAEFPKEGPSILRIQQVVRGDSAAYFCASSVGQRPDEQFFGPGTRLTVL.

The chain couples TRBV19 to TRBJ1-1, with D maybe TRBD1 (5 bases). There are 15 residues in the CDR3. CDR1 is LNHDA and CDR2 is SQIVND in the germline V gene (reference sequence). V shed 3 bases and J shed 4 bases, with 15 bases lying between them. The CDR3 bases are TGTGCCAGTAGTATTACGGGGCCGCTGGGCACTGAAGCTTTCTTT. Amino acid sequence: CASSITGPLGTEAFF.

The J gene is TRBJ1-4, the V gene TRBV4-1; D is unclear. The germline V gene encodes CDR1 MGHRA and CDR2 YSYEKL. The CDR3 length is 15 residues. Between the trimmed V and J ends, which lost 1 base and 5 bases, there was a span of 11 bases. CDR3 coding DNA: TGCGCCAGCAGCCAAGCCGGGGAACTGAATGAAAAACTGTTTTTT. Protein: CASSQAGELNEKLFF.

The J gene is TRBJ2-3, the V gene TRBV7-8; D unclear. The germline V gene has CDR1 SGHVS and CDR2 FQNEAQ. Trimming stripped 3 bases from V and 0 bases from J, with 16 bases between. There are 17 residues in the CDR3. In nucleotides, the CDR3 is TGTGCCAGCAGCTTTGGTCGAGGACCCTCTAGCACAGATACGCAGTATTTT. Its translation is CASSFGRGPSSTDTQYF. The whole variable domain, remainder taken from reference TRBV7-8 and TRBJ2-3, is GAGVSQSPRYKVAKRGQDVALRCDPISGHVSLFWYQQALGQGPEFLTYFQNEAQLDKSGLPSDRFFAERPEGSVSTLKIQRTQQEDSAVYLCASSFGRGPSSTDTQYFGPGTRLTVL.

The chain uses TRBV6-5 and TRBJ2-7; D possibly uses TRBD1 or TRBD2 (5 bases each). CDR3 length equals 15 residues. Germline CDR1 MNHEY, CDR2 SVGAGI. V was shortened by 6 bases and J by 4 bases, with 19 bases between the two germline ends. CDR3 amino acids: CASRKGAEGFYEQYV. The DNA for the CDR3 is TGTGCCAGCAGGAAAGGGGCTGAGGGGTTTTACGAGCAGTACGTC.

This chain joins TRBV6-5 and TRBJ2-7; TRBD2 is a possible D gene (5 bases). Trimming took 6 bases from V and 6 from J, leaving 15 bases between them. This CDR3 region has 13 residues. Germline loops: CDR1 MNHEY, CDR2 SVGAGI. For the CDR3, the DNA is TGTGCCAGCAGGGCTCGACAAGAGGGCGAGCAGTACGTC. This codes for CASRARQEGEQYV.

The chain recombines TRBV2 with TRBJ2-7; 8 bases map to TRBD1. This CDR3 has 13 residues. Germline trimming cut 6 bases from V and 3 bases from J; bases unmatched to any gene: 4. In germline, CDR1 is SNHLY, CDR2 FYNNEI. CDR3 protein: CASSLGQGYEQYV. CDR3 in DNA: TGTGCCAGCAGCCTCGGACAGGGCTACGAGCAGTACGTC.

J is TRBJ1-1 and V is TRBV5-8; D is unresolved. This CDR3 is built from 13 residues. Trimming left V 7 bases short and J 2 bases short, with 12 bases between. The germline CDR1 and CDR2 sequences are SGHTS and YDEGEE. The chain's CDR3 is CASPSGRNTEAFF. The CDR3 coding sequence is TGTGCCAGCCCCTCGGGGAGAAACACTGAAGCTTTCTTT.

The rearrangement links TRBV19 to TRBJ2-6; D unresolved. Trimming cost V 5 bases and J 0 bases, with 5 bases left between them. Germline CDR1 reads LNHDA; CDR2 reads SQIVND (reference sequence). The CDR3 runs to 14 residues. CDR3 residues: CASSRSSGANVLTF. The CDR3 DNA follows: TGTGCCAGTAGTCGAAGCTCTGGGGCCAACGTCCTGACTTTC.

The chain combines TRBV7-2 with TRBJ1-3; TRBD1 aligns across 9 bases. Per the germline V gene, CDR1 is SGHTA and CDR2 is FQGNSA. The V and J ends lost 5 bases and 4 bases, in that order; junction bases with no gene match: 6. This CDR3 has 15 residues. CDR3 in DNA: TGTGCCAGCAGCCCCAGGACAGGGGTGGGAAACACCATATATTTT. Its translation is CASSPRTGVGNTIYF.

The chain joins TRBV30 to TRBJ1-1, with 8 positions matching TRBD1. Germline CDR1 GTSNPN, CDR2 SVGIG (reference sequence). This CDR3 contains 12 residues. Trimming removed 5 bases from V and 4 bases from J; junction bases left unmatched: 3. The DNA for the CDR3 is TGTGCCTGGGTCCAGGGGGCCACTGAAGCTTTCTTT. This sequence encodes CAWVQGATEAFF.

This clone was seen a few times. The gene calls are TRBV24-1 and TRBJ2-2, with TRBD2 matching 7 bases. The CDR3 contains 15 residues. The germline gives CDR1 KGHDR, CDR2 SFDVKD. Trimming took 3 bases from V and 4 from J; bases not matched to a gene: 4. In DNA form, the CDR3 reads TGTGCCACCAGTGATCCTAGCGGAGGCACCGGGGAGCTGTTTTTT. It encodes CATSDPSGGTGELFF.

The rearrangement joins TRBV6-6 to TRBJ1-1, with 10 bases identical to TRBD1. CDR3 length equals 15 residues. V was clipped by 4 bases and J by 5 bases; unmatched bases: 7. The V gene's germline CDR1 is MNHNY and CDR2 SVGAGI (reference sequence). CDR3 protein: CASSLRTGGGTEAFF. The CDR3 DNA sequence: TGTGCCAGCAGTTTAAGGACAGGGGGGGGGACTGAAGCTTTCTTT.

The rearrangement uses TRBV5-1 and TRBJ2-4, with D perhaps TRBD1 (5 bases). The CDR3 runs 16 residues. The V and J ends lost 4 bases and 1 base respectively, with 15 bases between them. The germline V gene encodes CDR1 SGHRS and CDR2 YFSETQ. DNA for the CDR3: TGCGCCAGCAGCCAAAGCCCAGGGATTGCCAAAAACATTCAGTACTTC. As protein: CASSQSPGIAKNIQYF.

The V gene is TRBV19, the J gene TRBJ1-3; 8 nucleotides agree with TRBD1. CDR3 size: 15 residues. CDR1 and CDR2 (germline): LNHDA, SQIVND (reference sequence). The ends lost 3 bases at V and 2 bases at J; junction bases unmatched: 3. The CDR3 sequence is CASSMDRAAGNTIYF. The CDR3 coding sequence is TGTGCCAGTAGTATGGACAGGGCGGCTGGAAACACCATATATTTT.

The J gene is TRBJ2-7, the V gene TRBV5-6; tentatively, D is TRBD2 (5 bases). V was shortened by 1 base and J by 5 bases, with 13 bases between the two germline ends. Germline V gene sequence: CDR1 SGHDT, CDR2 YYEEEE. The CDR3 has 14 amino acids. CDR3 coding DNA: TGTGCCAGCAGCTTGACCGGGGTTCTGAACGAGCAGTACGTC. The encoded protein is CASSLTGVLNEQYV.

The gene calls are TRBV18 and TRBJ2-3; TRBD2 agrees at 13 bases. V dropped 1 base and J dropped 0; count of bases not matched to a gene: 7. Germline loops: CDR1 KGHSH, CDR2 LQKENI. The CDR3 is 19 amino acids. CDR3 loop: CASSPLVGLAGRSTDTQYF. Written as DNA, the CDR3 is TGTGCCAGCTCACCACTGGTGGGACTAGCGGGGCGGAGCACAGATACGCAGTATTTT.

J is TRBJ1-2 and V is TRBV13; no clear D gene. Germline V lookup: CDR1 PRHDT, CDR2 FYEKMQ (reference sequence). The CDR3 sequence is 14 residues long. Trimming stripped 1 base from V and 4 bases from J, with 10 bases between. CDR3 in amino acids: CASSLEKGAYGYTF. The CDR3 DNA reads TGTGCCAGCAGCTTAGAGAAGGGTGCCTATGGCTACACCTTC.

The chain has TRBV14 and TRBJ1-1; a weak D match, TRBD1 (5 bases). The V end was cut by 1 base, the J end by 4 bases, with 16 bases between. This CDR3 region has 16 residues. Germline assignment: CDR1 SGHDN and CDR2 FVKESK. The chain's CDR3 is CASSQGSYWGGTEAFF. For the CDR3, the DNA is TGTGCCAGCAGCCAAGGGTCATATTGGGGGGGCACTGAAGCTTTCTTT. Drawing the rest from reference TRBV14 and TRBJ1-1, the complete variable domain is EAGVTQFPSHSVIEKGQTVTLRCDPISGHDNLYWYRRVMGKEIKFLLHFVKESKQDESGMPNNRFLAERTGGTYSTLKVQPAELEDSGVYFCASSQGSYWGGTEAFFGQGTRLTVV.

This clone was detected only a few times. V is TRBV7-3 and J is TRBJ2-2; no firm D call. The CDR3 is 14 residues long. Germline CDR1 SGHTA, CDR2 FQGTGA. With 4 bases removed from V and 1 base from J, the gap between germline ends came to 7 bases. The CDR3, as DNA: TGTGCCAGCAGCTCCGAGCGGAACACCGGGGAGCTGTTTTTT. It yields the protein CASSSERNTGELFF.

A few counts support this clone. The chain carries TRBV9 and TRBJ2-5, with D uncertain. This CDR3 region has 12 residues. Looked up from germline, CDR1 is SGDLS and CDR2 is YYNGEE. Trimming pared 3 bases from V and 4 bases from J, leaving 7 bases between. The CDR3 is CASSGKGETQYF. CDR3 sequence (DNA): TGTGCCAGCAGCGGCAAGGGAGAGACCCAGTACTTC.

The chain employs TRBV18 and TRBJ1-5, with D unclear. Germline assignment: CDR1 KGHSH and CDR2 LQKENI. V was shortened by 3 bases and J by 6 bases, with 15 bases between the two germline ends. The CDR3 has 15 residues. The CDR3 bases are TGTGCCAGCTCACCGACCTTCGTCGGCGGTCAGCCCCAGCATTTT. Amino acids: CASSPTFVGGQPQHF.

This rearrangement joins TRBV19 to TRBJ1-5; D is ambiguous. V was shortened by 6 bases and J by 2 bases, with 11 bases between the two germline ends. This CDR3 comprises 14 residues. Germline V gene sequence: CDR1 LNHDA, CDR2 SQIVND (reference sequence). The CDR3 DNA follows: TGTGCCAGTAGCCGAAGGTCGGGCAATCAGCCCCAGCATTTT. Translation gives CASSRRSGNQPQHF. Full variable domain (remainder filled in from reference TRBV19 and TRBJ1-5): DGGITQSPKYLFRKEGQNVTLSCEQNLNHDAMYWYRQDPGQGLRLIYYSQIVNDFQKGDIAEGYSVSREKKESFPLTVTSAQKNPTAFYLCASSRRSGNQPQHFGDGTRLSIL.

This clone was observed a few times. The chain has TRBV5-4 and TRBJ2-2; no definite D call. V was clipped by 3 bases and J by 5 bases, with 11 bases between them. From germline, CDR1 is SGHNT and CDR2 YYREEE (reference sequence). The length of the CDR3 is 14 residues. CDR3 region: CASSSPFGTGELFF. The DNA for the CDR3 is TGTGCCAGCAGCTCCCCCTTCGGGACCGGGGAGCTGTTTTTT.

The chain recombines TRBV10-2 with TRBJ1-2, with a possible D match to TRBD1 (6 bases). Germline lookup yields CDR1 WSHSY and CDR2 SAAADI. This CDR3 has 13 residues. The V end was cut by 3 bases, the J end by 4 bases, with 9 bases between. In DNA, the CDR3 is TGCGCCAGCAGTGAAGGGGGATTCTATGGCTACACCTTC. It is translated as CASSEGGFYGYTF.

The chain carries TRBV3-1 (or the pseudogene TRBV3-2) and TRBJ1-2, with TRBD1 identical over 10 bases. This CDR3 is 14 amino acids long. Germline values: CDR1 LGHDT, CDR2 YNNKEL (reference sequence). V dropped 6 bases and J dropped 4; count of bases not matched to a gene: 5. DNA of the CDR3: TGTGCCAGCAGGGGGACAGGGGAAAGCTATGGCTACACCTTC. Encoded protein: CASRGTGESYGYTF.